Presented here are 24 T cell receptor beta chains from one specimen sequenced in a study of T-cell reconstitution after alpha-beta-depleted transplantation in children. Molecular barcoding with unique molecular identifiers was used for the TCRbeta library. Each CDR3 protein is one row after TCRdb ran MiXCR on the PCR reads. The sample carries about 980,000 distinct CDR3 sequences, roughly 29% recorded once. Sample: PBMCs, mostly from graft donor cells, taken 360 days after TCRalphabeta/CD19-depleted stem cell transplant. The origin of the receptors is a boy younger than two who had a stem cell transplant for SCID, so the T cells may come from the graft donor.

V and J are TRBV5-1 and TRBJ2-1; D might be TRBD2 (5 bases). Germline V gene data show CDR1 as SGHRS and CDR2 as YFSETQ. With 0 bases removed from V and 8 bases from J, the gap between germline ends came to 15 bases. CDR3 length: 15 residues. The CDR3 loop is CASSLGTSRLHEQFF. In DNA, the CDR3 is TGCGCCAGCAGCTTGGGTACTAGTAGGTTACATGAGCAGTTCTTC.

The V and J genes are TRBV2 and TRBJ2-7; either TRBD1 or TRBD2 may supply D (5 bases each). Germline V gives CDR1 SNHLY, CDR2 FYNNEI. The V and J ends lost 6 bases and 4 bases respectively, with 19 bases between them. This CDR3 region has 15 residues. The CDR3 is CASRAQSGGRYEQYF. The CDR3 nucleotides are TGTGCCAGCAGAGCCCAAAGTGGGGGAAGGTACGAGCAGTACTTC.

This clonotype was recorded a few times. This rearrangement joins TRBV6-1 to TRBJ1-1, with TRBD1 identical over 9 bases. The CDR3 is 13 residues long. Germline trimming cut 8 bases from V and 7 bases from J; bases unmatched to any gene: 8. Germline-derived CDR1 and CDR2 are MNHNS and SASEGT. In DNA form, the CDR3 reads TGTGCCAGCGGGACAGGGTATGTCAGTGAAGCTTTCTTT. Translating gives CASGTGYVSEAFF.

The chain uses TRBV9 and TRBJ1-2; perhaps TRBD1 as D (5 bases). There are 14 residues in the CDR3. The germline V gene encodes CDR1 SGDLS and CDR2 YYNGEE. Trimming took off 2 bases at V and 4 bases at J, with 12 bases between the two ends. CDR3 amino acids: CASSVEGYGYGYTF. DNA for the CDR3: TGTGCCAGCAGCGTGGAGGGGTATGGCTATGGCTACACCTTC.

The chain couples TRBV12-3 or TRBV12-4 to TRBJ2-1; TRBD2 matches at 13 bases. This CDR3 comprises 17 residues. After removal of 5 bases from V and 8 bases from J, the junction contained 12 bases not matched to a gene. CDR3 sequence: CASSPLLAGGPFDEQFF. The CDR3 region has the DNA TGTGCCAGCAGTCCATTACTAGCGGGGGGGCCTTTTGATGAGCAGTTCTTC.

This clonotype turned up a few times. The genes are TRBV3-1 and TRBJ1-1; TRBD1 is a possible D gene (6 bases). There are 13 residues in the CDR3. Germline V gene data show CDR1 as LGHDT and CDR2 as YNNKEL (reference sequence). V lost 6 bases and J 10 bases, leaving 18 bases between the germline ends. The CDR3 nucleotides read TGTGCCAGCAGTGCACCGGAGGGACACGTAGCTTTCTTT. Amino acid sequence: CASSAPEGHVAFF.

The DNA for the CDR3 is TGTGCCAGCAGTTTCGGACTAGCGGGGGCCGGGCCGGGGCGCACAGATACGCAGTATTTT. This sequence encodes CASSFGLAGAGPGRTDTQYF. The chain links TRBV12-3 or TRBV12-4 to TRBJ2-3; TRBD2 aligns across 13 bases. V was clipped by 3 bases and J by 1 base; unmatched bases: 13. The CDR3 extends over 20 amino acids.

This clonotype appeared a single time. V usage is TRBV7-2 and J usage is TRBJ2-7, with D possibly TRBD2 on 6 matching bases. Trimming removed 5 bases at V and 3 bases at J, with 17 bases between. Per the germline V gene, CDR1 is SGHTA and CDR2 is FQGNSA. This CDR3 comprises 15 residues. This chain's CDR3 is CASSLTDGGYYEQYF. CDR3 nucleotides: TGTGCCAGCAGCCTAACGGACGGAGGGTACTACGAGCAGTACTTC.

CDR3 loop: CASSRTVGPYEQYF. The CDR3 bases are TGTGCCAGCAGCAGGACAGTGGGTCCCTACGAGCAGTACTTC. The chain recombines TRBV6-2 or TRBV6-3 with TRBJ2-7, with a tentative D call TRBD1 (6 bases). Germline CDR1 reads MNHEY; CDR2 reads SVGEGT. The CDR3 loop spans 14 amino acids. The ends were cut back, 6 bases at V and 2 bases at J, with 14 bases in the middle.

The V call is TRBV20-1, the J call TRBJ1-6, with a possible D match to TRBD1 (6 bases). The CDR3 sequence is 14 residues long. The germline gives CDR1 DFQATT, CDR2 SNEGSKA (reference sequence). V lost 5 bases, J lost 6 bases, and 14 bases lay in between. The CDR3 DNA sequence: TGCAGTGCTTTCTCGGGACATTCTAATTCACCCCTCCACTTT. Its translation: CSAFSGHSNSPLHF.

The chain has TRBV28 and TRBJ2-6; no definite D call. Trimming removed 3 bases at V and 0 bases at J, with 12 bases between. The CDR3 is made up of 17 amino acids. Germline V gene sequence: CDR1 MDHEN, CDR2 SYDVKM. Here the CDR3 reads CASSFTPKASGANVLTF. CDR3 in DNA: TGTGCCAGCAGTTTTACCCCAAAGGCCTCTGGGGCCAACGTCCTGACTTTC.

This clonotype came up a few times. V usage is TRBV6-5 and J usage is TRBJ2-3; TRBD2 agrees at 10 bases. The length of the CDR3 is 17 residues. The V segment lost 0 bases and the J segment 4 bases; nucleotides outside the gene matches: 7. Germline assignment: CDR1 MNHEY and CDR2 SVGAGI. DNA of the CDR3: TGTGCCAGCAGTTACTCAAAGACTAGCGGGTCCTCAGATACGCAGTATTTT. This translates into CASSYSKTSGSSDTQYF.

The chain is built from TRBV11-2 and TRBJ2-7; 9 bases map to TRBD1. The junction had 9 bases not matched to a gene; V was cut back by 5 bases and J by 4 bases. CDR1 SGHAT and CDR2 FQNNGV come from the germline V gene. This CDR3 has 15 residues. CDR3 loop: CASSRRQGDKYEQYF. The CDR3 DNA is TGTGCCAGCAGCCGAAGACAGGGGGACAAATACGAGCAGTACTTC. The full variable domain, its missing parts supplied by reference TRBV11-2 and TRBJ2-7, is EAGVAQSPRYKIIEKRQSVAFWCNPISGHATLYWYQQILGQGPKLLIQFQNNGVVDDSQLPKDRFSAERLKGVDSTLKIQPAKLEDSAVYLCASSRRQGDKYEQYFGPGTRLTVT.

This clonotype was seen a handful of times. CDR3 protein: CASSFGTDPTYNEQFF. Here the CDR3 DNA reads TGCGCCAGCAGCTTTGGGACAGATCCGACCTACAATGAGCAGTTCTTC. V usage is TRBV5-1 and J usage is TRBJ2-1; TRBD1 aligns across 7 bases. Germline V gene sequence: CDR1 SGHRS, CDR2 YFSETQ. The CDR3 sequence is 16 residues long. V lost 2 bases to trimming and J lost 2 bases; unmatched junction nucleotides: 7.

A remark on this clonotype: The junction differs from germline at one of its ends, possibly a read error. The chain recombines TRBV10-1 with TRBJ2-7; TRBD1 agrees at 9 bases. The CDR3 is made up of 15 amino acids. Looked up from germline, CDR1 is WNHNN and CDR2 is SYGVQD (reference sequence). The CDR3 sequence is CASSSEGTGRYEQYF. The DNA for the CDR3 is TGTGCCAGCAGTTCGGAGGGGACAGGGAGGTACGAGCAGTACTTC.

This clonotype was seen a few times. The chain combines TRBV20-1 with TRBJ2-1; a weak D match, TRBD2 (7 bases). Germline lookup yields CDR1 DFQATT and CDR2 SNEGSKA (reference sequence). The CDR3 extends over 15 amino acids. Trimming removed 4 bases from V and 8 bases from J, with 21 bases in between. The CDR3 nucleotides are TGCAGTGCTATTCCGGGGGGCGCGAGTATCCATGAGCAGTTCTTC. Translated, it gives CSAIPGGASIHEQFF.

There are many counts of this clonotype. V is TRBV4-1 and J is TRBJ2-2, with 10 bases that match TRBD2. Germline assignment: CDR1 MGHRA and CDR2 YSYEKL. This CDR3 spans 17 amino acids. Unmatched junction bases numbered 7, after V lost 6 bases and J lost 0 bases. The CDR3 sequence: CASSKLAGIANTGELFF. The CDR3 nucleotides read TGCGCCAGCAGTAAACTAGCGGGGATCGCGAACACCGGGGAGCTGTTTTTT.

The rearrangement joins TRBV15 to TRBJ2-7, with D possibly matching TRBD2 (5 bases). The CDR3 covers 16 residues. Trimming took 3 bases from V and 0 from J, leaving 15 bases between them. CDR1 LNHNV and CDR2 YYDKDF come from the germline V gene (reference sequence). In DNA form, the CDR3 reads TGTGCCACCAGCAGCCTGGCGGGTCCCAGCTCCTACGAGCAGTACTTC. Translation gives CATSSLAGPSSYEQYF.

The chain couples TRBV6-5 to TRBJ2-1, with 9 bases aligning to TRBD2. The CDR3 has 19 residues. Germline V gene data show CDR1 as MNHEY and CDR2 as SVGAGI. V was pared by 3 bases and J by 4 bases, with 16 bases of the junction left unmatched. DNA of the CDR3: TGTGCCAGCAGTTATTTCTTGGGCGGCGGGCGGGGGGGATACAATGAGCAGTTCTTC. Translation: CASSYFLGGGRGGYNEQFF.

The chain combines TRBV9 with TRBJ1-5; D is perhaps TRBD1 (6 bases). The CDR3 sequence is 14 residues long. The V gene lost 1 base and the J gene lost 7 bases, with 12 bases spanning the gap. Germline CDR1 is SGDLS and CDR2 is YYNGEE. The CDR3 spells CASSVTGSGQPQHF. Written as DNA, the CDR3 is TGTGCCAGCAGCGTAACAGGGTCCGGGCAGCCCCAGCATTTT.

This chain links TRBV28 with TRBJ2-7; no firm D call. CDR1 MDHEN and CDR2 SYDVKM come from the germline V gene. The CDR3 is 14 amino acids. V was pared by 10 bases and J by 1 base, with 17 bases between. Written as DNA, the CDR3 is TGTGCCACCTCGGTCCTCCCGAGGTCCTACGAGCAGTACTTC. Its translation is CATSVLPRSYEQYF.

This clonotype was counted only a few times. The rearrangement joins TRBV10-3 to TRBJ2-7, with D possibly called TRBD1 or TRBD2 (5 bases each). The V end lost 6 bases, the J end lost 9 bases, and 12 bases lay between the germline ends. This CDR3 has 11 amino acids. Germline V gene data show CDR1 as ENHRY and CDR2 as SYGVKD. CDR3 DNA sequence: TGTGCCATCAGCCAAGGGACGGTGCAGTACTTC. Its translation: CAISQGTVQYF.

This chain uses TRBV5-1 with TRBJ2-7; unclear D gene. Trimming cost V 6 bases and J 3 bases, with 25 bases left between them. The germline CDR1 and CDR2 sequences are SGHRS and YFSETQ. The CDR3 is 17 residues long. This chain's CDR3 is CASTLRSGKFGGYEQYF. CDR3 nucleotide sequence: TGCGCCAGCACCCTCCGGAGTGGGAAATTCGGCGGCTACGAGCAGTACTTC.

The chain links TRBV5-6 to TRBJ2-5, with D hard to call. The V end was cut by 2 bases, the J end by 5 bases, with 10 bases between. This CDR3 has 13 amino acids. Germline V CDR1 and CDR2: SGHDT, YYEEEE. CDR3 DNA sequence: TGTGCCAGCAGCTTACAGCCTGGGGAGACCCAGTACTTC. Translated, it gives CASSLQPGETQYF.